What follows are 20 T cell receptor beta chains derived from one specimen sequenced in a study of blood T cell repertoires in COVID-19. Only in-frame clones appear in the TCRdb table, and some are missing; sequencing was by immunoSEQ multiplex PCR. The sample holds around 250,000 clones, around 80% seen once. Sequencing input: peripheral blood. Every receptor here comes from a man older than 75 with acute or convalescent COVID-19.

This chain uses TRBV19 with TRBJ2-6; perhaps TRBD2 as D (7 bases). Germline V lookup: CDR1 LNHDA, CDR2 SQIVND (reference sequence). V was pared by 3 bases and J by 4 bases, with 13 bases between. The length of the CDR3 is 16 residues. The CDR3 bases are TGTGCCAGTAGTATGGGGGGGCGCAGCGGGGCCAACGTCCTGACTTTC. Translation gives CASSMGGRSGANVLTF. Using reference TRBV19 and TRBJ2-6 for the parts outside the CDR3, the full variable domain is DGGITQSPKYLFRKEGQNVTLSCEQNLNHDAMYWYRQDPGQGLRLIYYSQIVNDFQKGDIAEGYSVSREKKESFPLTVTSAQKNPTAFYLCASSMGGRSGANVLTFGAGSRLTVL.

V usage is TRBV7-2 and J usage is TRBJ1-6; D gene unclear. V lost 1 base and J lost 9, with 10 bases in between. The CDR3 runs to 14 residues. Germline V CDR1 and CDR2: SGHTA, FQGNSA. The CDR3 bases are TGTGCCAGCAGCTTAGGTAGGGAGGGTTCACCCCTCCACTTT. This translates into CASSLGREGSPLHF.

The chain employs TRBV3-1 (or the pseudogene TRBV3-2) and TRBJ2-7; D is undetermined. V lost 1 base, J lost 2 bases, and 12 bases lay in between. Germline V lookup: CDR1 LGHDT, CDR2 YNNKEL (reference sequence). CDR3 size: 15 residues. The DNA for the CDR3 is TGTGCCAGCAGCCAAGGCGGCCTATCGGCCTACGAGCAGTACTTC. It codes for CASSQGGLSAYEQYF.

The V call is TRBV28, the J call TRBJ2-7; TRBD2 agrees at 9 bases. V trimming: 2 bases; J trimming: 3 bases; junction bases outside the gene matches: 8. The CDR3 loop spans 16 amino acids. Germline V CDR1 and CDR2: MDHEN, SYDVKM. CDR3 loop: CASSLRGLATIYEQYF. The CDR3 DNA is TGTGCCAGCAGTTTACGGGGACTAGCAACCATCTACGAGCAGTACTTC.

CDR3 sequence: CASSPDTNTEAFF. The DNA for the CDR3 is TGTGCCAGCTCACCGGACACTAACACTGAAGCTTTCTTT. The V call is TRBV18, the J call TRBJ1-1; tentative D call: TRBD1 (5 bases). The germline V gene encodes CDR1 KGHSH and CDR2 LQKENI. V dropped 3 bases and J dropped 2 bases, with 7 bases sitting between them. The CDR3 loop spans 13 amino acids.

The chain joins TRBV15 to TRBJ2-5; the D is unclear. Germline CDR1 LNHNV, CDR2 YYDKDF (reference sequence). This CDR3 has 12 residues. V was clipped by 1 base and J by 5 bases, with 5 bases between them. This CDR3 is CATSRVAETQYF. CDR3 nucleotide sequence: TGTGCCACCAGCAGAGTCGCGGAGACCCAGTACTTC.

V and J are TRBV19 and TRBJ1-2; TRBD1 is a possible D gene (6 bases). Germline-derived CDR1 and CDR2 are LNHDA and SQIVND (reference sequence). CDR3 length equals 14 residues. Trimming took off 1 base at V and 2 bases at J, with 8 bases between the two ends. The CDR3 sequence is CASSIATGNYGYTF. The CDR3 DNA reads TGTGCCAGTAGTATAGCAACAGGGAACTATGGCTACACCTTC.

V and J are TRBV30 and TRBJ2-1; possible D gene TRBD2, 5 bases. The germline CDR1 and CDR2 sequences are GTSNPN and SVGIG (reference sequence). The CDR3 has 11 amino acids. The ends were cut back, 5 bases at V and 12 bases at J, with 14 bases in the middle. Here the CDR3 DNA reads TGTGCCTGGGGGGTCGGGGTTAGGCAGTTCTTC. Its protein product is CAWGVGVRQFF.

This chain uses TRBV29-1 with TRBJ2-7; TRBD1 matches 7 bases. J was trimmed by 3 bases and V by 4 bases; bases with no gene match: 6. The germline V gene has CDR1 SQVTM and CDR2 ANQGSEA. The CDR3 has 13 residues. The CDR3: CSVVGQDYYEQYF. The CDR3 region has the DNA TGCAGCGTTGTCGGACAGGATTACTACGAGCAGTACTTC.

DNA for the CDR3: TGTGCCAGCAGCTGGGGGGCCGGGACAGGGGGCTATGATGAGCAGTTCTTC. This translates into CASSWGAGTGGYDEQFF. The V gene is TRBV5-5, the J gene TRBJ2-1; TRBD1 agrees at 12 bases. CDR1 SGHKS and CDR2 YYEKEE come from the germline V gene (reference sequence). The CDR3 has 17 amino acids. V lost 3 bases, J lost 8 bases, and 12 bases stayed unmatched.

This clone was seen a single time. J is TRBJ2-7 and V is TRBV30; 8 bases map to TRBD1. The length of the CDR3 is 11 residues. Germline V gives CDR1 GTSNPN, CDR2 SVGIG (reference sequence). V shed 6 bases and J 5 bases; nucleotides not matched to a gene: 3. The CDR3 DNA is TGTGCCTGCCAGGGGGCCCACGAGCAGTACTTC. Its protein product is CACQGAHEQYF.

The chain combines TRBV6-5 with TRBJ1-2; D perhaps matches TRBD1 (6 bases). The CDR3 contains 13 residues. Germline assignment: CDR1 MNHEY and CDR2 SVGAGI. Trimming shortened V by 5 bases and J by 13 bases, and 20 bases separated the two germline ends. The DNA for the CDR3 is TGTGCCAGCAGTCCCCTCTATGACAGGCTGCGCACCTTC. It is translated as CASSPLYDRLRTF.

This clone is a singleton in its sample. The rearrangement uses TRBV28 and TRBJ2-1, with TRBD2 matching 12 bases. V lost 4 bases and J lost 5; bases outside the gene matches: 6. Per germline, CDR1 MDHEN and CDR2 SYDVKM. The CDR3 loop spans 16 amino acids. In nucleotides, the CDR3 is TGTGCCAGCAGTTCAAATCTAGCGGGGGGGAACAATGAGCAGTTCTTC. Encoded protein: CASSSNLAGGNNEQFF.

This clone was observed once. The V gene is TRBV7-2, the J gene TRBJ2-1; 8 nucleotides match TRBD1. There are 15 residues in the CDR3. CDR1 is SGHTA and CDR2 is FQGNSA in the germline V gene. Unmatched junction bases numbered 5, after V lost 5 bases and J lost 2 bases. The CDR3 sequence is CASSNDRGAYNEQFF. CDR3 in DNA: TGTGCCAGCAGCAACGACAGGGGAGCCTACAATGAGCAGTTCTTC.

The chain uses TRBV4-1 and TRBJ1-2; 9 nucleotides line up with TRBD1. The CDR3 is made up of 16 amino acids. V dropped 4 bases and J dropped 4; count of bases not matched to a gene: 10. Germline V gene data show CDR1 as MGHRA and CDR2 as YSYEKL. CDR3 in amino acids: CASSPPRDREGYGYTF. The DNA of the CDR3 is TGCGCCAGCAGCCCCCCCCGGGACAGGGAGGGCTATGGCTACACCTTC.

In this sample, this clone turned up once. The V gene is TRBV2, the J gene TRBJ2-5; 11 nucleotides align to TRBD2. CDR1 is SNHLY, CDR2 FYNNEI, per germline. The V gene end was trimmed by 8 bases and the J gene end by 7 bases; junction bases not matched to a gene: 15. The CDR3 covers 16 residues. CDR3 residues: CASADGVAGGKGTQYF. In DNA form, the CDR3 reads TGTGCCAGCGCCGACGGGGTAGCGGGAGGGAAAGGGACCCAGTACTTC.

The chain joins TRBV10-3 to TRBJ2-3; 12 bases agree with TRBD2. CDR3 size: 17 residues. V lost 10 bases to trimming and J lost 0 bases; unmatched junction nucleotides: 11. Germline V CDR1 and CDR2: ENHRY, SYGVKD. CDR3 protein: CATATSGRSESTDTQYF. Here the CDR3 DNA reads TGTGCCACCGCAACTAGCGGGAGGTCCGAAAGCACAGATACGCAGTATTTT.

The chain has TRBV7-2 and TRBJ2-3; 7 bases are shared with TRBD2. The length of the CDR3 is 15 residues. Trimming took 0 bases from V and 5 from J; bases not matched to a gene: 5. Germline CDR1 is SGHTA and CDR2 is FQGNSA. CDR3 sequence reads: CASSLASGAVDTQYF. CDR3 coding DNA: TGTGCCAGCAGCTTAGCCAGCGGGGCGGTAGATACGCAGTATTTT.

This chain uses TRBV2 with TRBJ2-7; D is undetermined. Germline loops: CDR1 SNHLY, CDR2 FYNNEI. V lost 4 bases, J lost 2 bases, and 9 bases lay in between. This CDR3 is built from 13 residues. The CDR3 DNA sequence: TGTGCCAGCAGTGTGGCAGAACCCTACGAGCAGTACTTC. Its protein product is CASSVAEPYEQYF.

V usage is TRBV21-1 and J usage is TRBJ2-5; the D call of TRBD2 is as the table states it, not checked on the DNA. TRBV21-1 is a recognized pseudogene. The CDR3 length is 15 residues. This CDR3 is CASTEVSGRQETQYF. DNA for the CDR3: TGTGCCAGCACAGAAGTGAGCGGCCGACAAGAGACCCAGTACTTC.